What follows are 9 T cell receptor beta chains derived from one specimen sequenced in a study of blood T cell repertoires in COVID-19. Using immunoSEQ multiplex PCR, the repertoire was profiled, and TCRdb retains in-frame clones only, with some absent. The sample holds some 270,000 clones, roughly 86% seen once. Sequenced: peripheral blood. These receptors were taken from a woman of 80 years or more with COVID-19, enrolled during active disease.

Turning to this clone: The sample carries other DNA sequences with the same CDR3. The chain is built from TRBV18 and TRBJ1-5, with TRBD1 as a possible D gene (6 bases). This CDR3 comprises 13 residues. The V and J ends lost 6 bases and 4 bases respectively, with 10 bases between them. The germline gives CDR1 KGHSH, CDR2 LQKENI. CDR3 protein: CASSPDRNQPQHF. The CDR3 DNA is TGTGCCAGCTCCCCCGACAGGAATCAGCCCCAGCATTTT.

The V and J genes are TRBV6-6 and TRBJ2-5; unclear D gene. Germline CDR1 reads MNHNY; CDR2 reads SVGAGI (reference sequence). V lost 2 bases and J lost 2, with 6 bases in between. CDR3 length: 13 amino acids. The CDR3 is CASSYVRQETQYF. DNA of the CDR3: TGTGCCAGCAGTTACGTTAGACAAGAGACCCAGTACTTC.

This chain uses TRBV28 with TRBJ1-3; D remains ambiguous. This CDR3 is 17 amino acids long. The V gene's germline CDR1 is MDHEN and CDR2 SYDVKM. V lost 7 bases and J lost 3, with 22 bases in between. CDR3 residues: CASTLTSRALGGNTIYF. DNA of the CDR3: TGTGCCAGCACACTAACCTCGCGGGCTTTGGGTGGAAACACCATATATTTT.

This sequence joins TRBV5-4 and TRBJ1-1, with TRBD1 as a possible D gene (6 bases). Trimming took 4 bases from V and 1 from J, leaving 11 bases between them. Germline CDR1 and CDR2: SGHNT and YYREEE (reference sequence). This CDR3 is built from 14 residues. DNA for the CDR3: TGTGCCAGCAGCAGCGGGGGCGGGAACACTGAAGCTTTCTTT. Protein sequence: CASSSGGGNTEAFF.

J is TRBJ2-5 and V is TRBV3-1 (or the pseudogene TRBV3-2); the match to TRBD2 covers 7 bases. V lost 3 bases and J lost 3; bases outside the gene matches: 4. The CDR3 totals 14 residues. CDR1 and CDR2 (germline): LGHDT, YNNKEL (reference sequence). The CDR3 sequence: CASSHRAGEETQYF. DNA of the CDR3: TGTGCCAGCAGCCACCGGGCGGGGGAAGAGACCCAGTACTTC.

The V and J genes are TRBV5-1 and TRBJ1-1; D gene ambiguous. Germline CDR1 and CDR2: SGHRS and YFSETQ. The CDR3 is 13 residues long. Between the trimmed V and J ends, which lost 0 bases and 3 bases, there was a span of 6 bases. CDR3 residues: CASSLVVDTEAFF. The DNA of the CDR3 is TGCGCCAGCAGCTTGGTCGTAGACACTGAAGCTTTCTTT.

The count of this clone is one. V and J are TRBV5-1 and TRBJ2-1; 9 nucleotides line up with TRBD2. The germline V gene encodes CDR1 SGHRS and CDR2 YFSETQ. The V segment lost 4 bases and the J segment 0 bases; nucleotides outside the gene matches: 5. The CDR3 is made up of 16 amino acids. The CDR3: CASSPSGASSYNEQFF. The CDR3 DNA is TGCGCCAGCAGCCCTAGCGGGGCAAGCTCCTACAATGAGCAGTTCTTC. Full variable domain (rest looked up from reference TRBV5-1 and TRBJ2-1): KAGVTQTPRYLIKTRGQQVTLSCSPISGHRSVSWYQQTPGQGLQFLFEYFSETQRNKGNFPGRFSGRQFSNSRSEMNVSTLELGDSALYLCASSPSGASSYNEQFFGPGTRLTVL.

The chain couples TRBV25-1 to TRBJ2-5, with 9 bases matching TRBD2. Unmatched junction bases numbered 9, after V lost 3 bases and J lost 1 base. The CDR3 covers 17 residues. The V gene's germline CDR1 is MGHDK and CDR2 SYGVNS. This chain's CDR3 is CASSDIGGGARQETQYF. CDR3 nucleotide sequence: TGTGCCAGCAGTGATATCGGCGGGGGGGCCCGCCAAGAGACCCAGTACTTC.

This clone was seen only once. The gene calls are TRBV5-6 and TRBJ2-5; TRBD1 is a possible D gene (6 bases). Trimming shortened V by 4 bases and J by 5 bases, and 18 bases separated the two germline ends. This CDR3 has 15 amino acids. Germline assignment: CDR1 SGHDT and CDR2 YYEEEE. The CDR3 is CASSELTGLRETQYF. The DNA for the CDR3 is TGTGCCAGCAGCGAGCTGACAGGCCTTAGGGAGACCCAGTACTTC.